Below are 15 T cell receptor beta chains sequenced from a single sample in a study of shared clonotypes between healthy human individuals. Method: immunoSEQ multiplex PCR; TCRdb's copy keeps in-frame clones and lacks some. Counted here are some 1.5 million clones, about 96% occurring once; the ten biggest clones make up approximately 1.1%. The specimen was naive CD4+ T cells sorted from blood. Subset given: CD45RA+ positively selected. The receptors originated from a young man in good health.

The table lists this clone with a count of one. The chain carries TRBV7-9 and TRBJ2-7; D unresolved. Germline V gene lookup returns CDR1 SEHNR and CDR2 FQNEAQ (reference sequence). The CDR3 totals 13 residues. V was cut by 1 base and J by 5 bases, with 9 bases left in between. Here the CDR3 reads CASSLVTRHEQYF. CDR3 bases: TGTGCCAGCAGCTTAGTTACCCGGCACGAGCAGTACTTC. Full variable domain (remainder filled in from reference TRBV7-9 and TRBJ2-7): DTGVSQNPRHKITKRGQNVTFRCDPISEHNRLYWYRQTLGQGPEFLTYFQNEAQLEKSRLLSDRFSAERPKGSFSTLEIQRTEQGDSAMYLCASSLVTRHEQYFGPGTRLTVT.

The table lists this clone with a count of one. This chain links TRBV9 with TRBJ2-5, with D tentatively TRBD1 (6 bases). Germline V gene lookup returns CDR1 SGDLS and CDR2 YYNGEE. This CDR3 spans 15 amino acids. Trimming removed 4 bases from V and 1 base from J, with 14 bases in between. The CDR3 sequence: CASSPSGGAQETQYF. In nucleotides, the CDR3 is TGTGCCAGCAGCCCAAGTGGGGGCGCCCAAGAGACCCAGTACTTC.

This chain links TRBV5-1 with TRBJ1-1; TRBD1 agrees at 8 bases. The CDR3 loop spans 19 amino acids. Germline V CDR1 and CDR2: SGHRS, YFSETQ. Germline trimming cut 0 bases from V and 3 bases from J; bases unmatched to any gene: 16. The CDR3, as DNA: TGCGCCAGCAGCTTGGCCAACTATGGACAGGGAAGAAGGGACACTGAAGCTTTCTTT. It translates to CASSLANYGQGRRDTEAFF.

The chain joins TRBV9 to TRBJ2-1, with D uncertain. Germline V gene data show CDR1 as SGDLS and CDR2 as YYNGEE. Deletions cut 2 bases from V and 5 bases from J, with 8 bases between. The CDR3 extends over 13 amino acids. In DNA form, the CDR3 reads TGTGCCAGCAGCGTCACTGGGAACAATGAGCAGTTCTTC. This translates into CASSVTGNNEQFF.

This sequence joins TRBV18 and TRBJ2-2, with a tentative D call TRBD1 (6 bases). The CDR3 extends over 17 amino acids. Deletions cut 6 bases from V and 0 bases from J, with 17 bases between. Germline V lookup: CDR1 KGHSH, CDR2 LQKENI. The CDR3 DNA follows: TGTGCCAGCTCCCTGGGCTACAGGGTCACGAACACCGGGGAGCTGTTTTTT. Translating it yields CASSLGYRVTNTGELFF.

V is TRBV2 and J is TRBJ1-2; D ambiguous. This CDR3 has 12 residues. V was trimmed by 7 bases and J by 13 bases, leaving 19 bases between them. The V gene's germline CDR1 is SNHLY and CDR2 FYNNEI. The CDR3 loop reads CASNPMAGRRTF. Written as DNA, the CDR3 is TGTGCCAGCAATCCCATGGCGGGGAGGCGCACCTTC.

The rearrangement links TRBV25-1 to TRBJ1-5, with D unclear. CDR1 and CDR2 from the germline V gene are MGHDK and SYGVNS. Trimming took 9 bases from V and 1 from J, leaving 19 bases between them. This CDR3 has 16 residues. This CDR3 is CASSPVDLGSNQPQHF. The CDR3 nucleotides are TGTGCCAGTAGTCCAGTCGACTTAGGAAGCAATCAGCCCCAGCATTTT.

The gene calls are TRBV2 and TRBJ1-5; 10 nucleotides align to TRBD1. The V gene's germline CDR1 is SNHLY and CDR2 FYNNEI. The CDR3 covers 16 residues. The J segment lost 3 bases and the V segment lost 3 bases, leaving 5 bases of the junction unmatched. CDR3 loop: CASSDRDRGDNQPQHF. The CDR3, as DNA: TGTGCCAGCAGTGACCGGGACAGGGGTGACAATCAGCCCCAGCATTTT.

The chain couples TRBV7-2 to TRBJ2-7, with D possibly matching TRBD2 (6 bases). The CDR3 consists of 15 residues. Germline values: CDR1 SGHTA, CDR2 FQGNSA. V lost 1 base to trimming and J lost 3 bases, with 13 bases between them. Here the CDR3 DNA reads TGTGCCAGCAGCTTAGGTGTTAGCGGCTACTACGAGCAGTACTTC. Protein product: CASSLGVSGYYEQYF.

The chain carries TRBV2 and TRBJ2-7; weak D call: TRBD1 (6 bases). CDR1 SNHLY and CDR2 FYNNEI come from the germline V gene. Between the trimmed V and J ends, which lost 4 bases and 4 bases, there was a span of 23 bases. The CDR3 contains 17 residues. The chain's CDR3 is CASSGAAFGQQTYEQYF. The DNA for the CDR3 is TGTGCCAGCAGTGGGGCAGCTTTCGGACAGCAGACTTACGAGCAGTACTTC.

V is TRBV23-1 and J is TRBJ2-2; 7 bases align to TRBD1. TRBV23-1 is assigned to the ORF class and has an uncertain function. The CDR3 contains 15 residues. The trim removed 3 bases at V and 3 bases at J, leaving 4 bases unmatched. CDR3: CASSQYDRDTGELFF. The CDR3 coding sequence is TGCGCCAGCAGTCAGTACGACAGGGACACCGGGGAGCTGTTTTTT.

The chain recombines TRBV19 with TRBJ1-5; the match to TRBD1 covers 7 bases. This CDR3 is 13 amino acids long. Germline V CDR1 and CDR2: LNHDA, SQIVND (reference sequence). The V gene end was trimmed by 10 bases and the J gene end by 7 bases; junction bases not matched to a gene: 10. CDR3 bases: TGTGCCACCGGACAGGTTCAACGCCAGCCCCAGCATTTT. Amino acid sequence: CATGQVQRQPQHF.

This chain connects TRBV7-9 to TRBJ2-4; TRBD2 aligns across 13 bases. The CDR3 loop spans 17 amino acids. Germline V gene data show CDR1 as SEHNR and CDR2 as FQNEAQ (reference sequence). V was pared by 3 bases and J by 2 bases, with 4 bases of the junction left unmatched. CDR3 sequence reads: CASSFGGLAGSKNIQYF. CDR3 in DNA: TGTGCCAGCAGCTTTGGGGGACTAGCGGGATCCAAAAACATTCAGTACTTC.

The chain combines TRBV28 with TRBJ1-3, with unresolved D. The germline gives CDR1 MDHEN, CDR2 SYDVKM. The CDR3 is made up of 15 amino acids. The V and J ends lost 5 bases and 3 bases respectively, with 14 bases between them. CDR3 amino acids: CASSSEGSHGNTIYF. The CDR3, as DNA: TGTGCCAGCAGTAGCGAAGGGTCACATGGAAACACCATATATTTT.

The chain has TRBV18 and TRBJ1-5, with 10 bases lining up with TRBD1. V was pared by 3 bases and J by 10 bases, with 9 bases of the junction left unmatched. CDR1 and CDR2 from the germline V gene are KGHSH and LQKENI. The CDR3 runs 15 residues. CDR3 bases: TGTGCCAGCTCACCGGGAGGGACAGGGGTACGTCCCCAGCATTTT. Translation: CASSPGGTGVRPQHF.